The rows below give T cell receptor beta chains drawn from one sample of a study of T cells in Graves' hyperthyroidism and ophthalmopathy. TCRdb reprocessed the multiplex PCR reads via MiXCR and lists one record per CDR3 protein. The sample holds 500,000 to 650,000 distinct CDR3 sequences, 14% seen once. Sequenced material: blood. Receptors originate from a woman between 35 and 50 years old with Graves' hyperthyroidism. The CDR3 runs from the conserved cysteine through the conserved F or W.

v_gene	j_gene	CDR3aa
TRBV30	TRBJ2-7	CAWSGGTSGSYEQYF
TRBV28	TRBJ1-3	CASTDPTGSGNTIYF
TRBV5-4	TRBJ1-1	CASSLDRGRVVEAFF
TRBV6-1	TRBJ2-7	CASKISYEQYF
TRBV28	TRBJ2-7	CASSFLYAGQVIYEQYF
TRBV28	TRBJ1-2	CASNVANYGYTF
TRBV3-1	TRBJ2-5	CASSQDEGGLETQYF
TRBV20-1	TRBJ2-2	CSARSFLAGEGVGELFF
TRBV9	TRBJ2-7	CASSAGPSSDTYEQYF
TRBV7-3	TRBJ2-7	CASSSPGPARISIDEQYF
TRBV15	TRBJ2-2	CATSRGTSGTQGELFF
TRBV6-2/TRBV6-3	TRBJ1-1	CASKKGGSTEAFF
TRBV27	TRBJ1-2	CASSPDRGPGGYTF
TRBV27	TRBJ2-5	CASTQKKGEVYQETQYF
TRBV6-1	TRBJ2-7	CASRRPSTYEQYF
TRBV3-1	TRBJ2-7	CASSHRGQGEQYF
TRBV10-3	TRBJ1-1	CAISSRDRASNTEAFF
TRBV12-5	TRBJ2-1	CASGLPTGTGSYNEQFF
TRBV10-3	TRBJ1-3	CAISQGSGNTIYF
TRBV19	TRBJ2-3	CASTASGSMGKDTQYF
TRBV3-1	TRBJ2-7	CASSPHAGYEQYF
TRBV2	.	CASSPTGFYEQFF
TRBV20-1	TRBJ2-6	CSAIFQGIGANVLTF